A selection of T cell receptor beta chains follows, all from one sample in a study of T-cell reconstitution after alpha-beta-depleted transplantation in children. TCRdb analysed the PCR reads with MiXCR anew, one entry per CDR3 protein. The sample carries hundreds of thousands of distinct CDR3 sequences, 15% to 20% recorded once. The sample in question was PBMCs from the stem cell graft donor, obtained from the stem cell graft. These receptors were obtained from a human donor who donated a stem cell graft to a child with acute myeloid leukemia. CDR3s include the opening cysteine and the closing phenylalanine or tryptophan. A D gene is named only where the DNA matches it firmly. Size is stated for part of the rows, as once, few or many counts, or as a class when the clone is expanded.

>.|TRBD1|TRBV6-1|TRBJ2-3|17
CASSRDRVSVTSDTQYF
TGTGCCAGCAGCAGGGACAGGGTTTCTGTGACCTCAGATACGCAGTATTTT
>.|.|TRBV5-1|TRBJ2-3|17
CASSLARGSTRTDTQYF
TGCGCCAGCAGCTTGGCCCGGGGCAGCACTCGCACAGATACGCAGTATTTT
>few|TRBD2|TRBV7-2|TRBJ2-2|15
CASSTGLAGPGELFF
TGTGCCAGCAGCACGGGACTAGCGGGCCCCGGGGAGCTGTTTTTT
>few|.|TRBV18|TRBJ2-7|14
CASSPSGDSYEQYF
TGTGCCAGCTCACCCTCGGGAGACTCCTACGAGCAGTACTTC
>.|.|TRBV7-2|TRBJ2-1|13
CASARDRYNEQFF
TGTGCCAGCGCCCGGGACCGATACAATGAGCAGTTCTTC
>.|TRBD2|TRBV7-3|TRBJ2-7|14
CASSNSGGGNEQYF
TGTGCCAGCAGCAATAGCGGGGGGGGCAACGAGCAGTACTTC
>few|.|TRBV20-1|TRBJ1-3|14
CSALRPGSNGAIYF
TGCAGTGCTCTAAGACCAGGGTCGAACGGCGCCATATATTTT
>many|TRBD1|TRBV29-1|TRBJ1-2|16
CSVEGWDRDLNYGYTF
TGCAGCGTTGAAGGATGGGACAGGGACCTTAACTATGGCTACACCTTC
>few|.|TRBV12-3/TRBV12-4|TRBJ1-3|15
CASSLGSASGNTIYF
TGTGCCAGCAGTCTTGGATCAGCCTCTGGAAACACCATATATTTT
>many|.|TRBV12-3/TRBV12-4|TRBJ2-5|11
CASSPRETQYF
TGTGCCAGCAGTCCCCGGGAGACCCAGTACTTC
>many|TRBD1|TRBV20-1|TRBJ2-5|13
CSATGQNQETQYF
TGCAGTGCTACGGGACAGAACCAAGAGACCCAGTACTTC
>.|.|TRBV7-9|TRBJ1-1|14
CASSFGGTGTEAFF
TGTGCCAGCAGCTTTGGAGGGACGGGGACTGAAGCTTTCTTT
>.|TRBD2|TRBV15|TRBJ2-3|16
CATTPGTRSSTDTQYF
TGTGCCACCACCCCCGGGACTAGATCTAGCACAGATACGCAGTATTTT
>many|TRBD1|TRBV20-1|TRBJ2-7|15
CSAASRDRASYEQYF
TGCAGTGCCGCAAGCCGGGACAGGGCTTCCTACGAGCAGTACTTC
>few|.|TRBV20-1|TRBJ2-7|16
CSASGMEGEGAYEQYF
TGCAGTGCTAGCGGGATGGAGGGCGAGGGGGCCTACGAGCAGTACTTC
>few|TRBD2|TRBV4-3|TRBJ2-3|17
CASSQDQTGGHTDTQYF
TGCGCCAGCAGCCAAGATCAGACGGGAGGGCACACAGATACGCAGTATTTT
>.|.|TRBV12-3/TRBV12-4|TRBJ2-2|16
CASSLWSGVGTGELFF
TGTGCCAGCAGTTTATGGTCAGGGGTGGGGACCGGGGAGCTGTTTTTT
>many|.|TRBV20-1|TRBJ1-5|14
CSARDARVNQPQHF
TGCAGTGCTAGAGATGCCAGGGTCAATCAGCCCCAGCATTTT
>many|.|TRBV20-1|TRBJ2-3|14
CSARDDGRTDTQYF
TGCAGTGCTAGAGATGACGGGCGCACAGATACGCAGTATTTT
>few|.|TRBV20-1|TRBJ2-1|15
CSAGLRGGTYNEQFF
TGCAGTGCGGGACTAAGGGGGGGGACATACAATGAGCAGTTCTTC
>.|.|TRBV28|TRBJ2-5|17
CASSLLVTGSSGETQYF
TGTGCCAGCAGTTTGCTGGTAACAGGGTCTTCGGGGGAGACCCAGTACTTC
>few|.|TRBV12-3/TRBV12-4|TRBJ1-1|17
CASSTRLTGLSNTEAFF
TGTGCCAGCAGCACGAGACTCACAGGGCTATCGAACACTGAAGCTTTCTTT
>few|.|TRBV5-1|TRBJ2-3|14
CASSLGTLKDTQYF
TGCGCCAGCAGCTTAGGGACACTCAAGGATACGCAGTATTTT
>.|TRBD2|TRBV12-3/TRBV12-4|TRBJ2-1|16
CASKASGGRAYNEQFF
TGTGCCAGCAAGGCTAGCGGGGGGAGGGCCTACAATGAGCAGTTCTTC
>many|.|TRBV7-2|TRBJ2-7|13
CASSLKSPYEQYF
TGTGCCAGCAGCCTGAAATCCCCCTACGAGCAGTACTTC
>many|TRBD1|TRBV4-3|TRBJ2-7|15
CASSRAGTDSYEQYF
TGCGCCAGCAGCCGAGCAGGGACAGACTCCTACGAGCAGTACTTC
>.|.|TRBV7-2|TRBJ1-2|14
CASSSEGAVYGYTF
TGTGCCAGCAGCTCCGAGGGCGCGGTATATGGCTACACCTTC
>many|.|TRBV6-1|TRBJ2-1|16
CASSEDDRYSDNEQFF
TGTGCCAGCAGTGAAGACGACAGATATTCCGACAATGAGCAGTTCTTC
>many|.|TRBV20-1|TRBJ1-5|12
CSAATGTQPQHF
TGCAGTGCCGCTACGGGGACACAACCCCAGCATTTT
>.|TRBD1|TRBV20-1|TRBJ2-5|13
CSASRTGKETQYF
TGCAGTGCTTCTCGGACAGGGAAAGAGACCCAGTACTTC
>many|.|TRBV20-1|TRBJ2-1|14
CSAPGTSYYDEQFF
TGCAGTGCACCCGGGACAAGTTACTACGATGAGCAGTTCTTC
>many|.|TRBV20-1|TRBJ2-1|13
CSAPPGARDEQFF
TGCAGTGCTCCCCCGGGGGCGCGGGATGAGCAGTTCTTC
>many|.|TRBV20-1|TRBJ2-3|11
CSGEGTDTQYF
TGCAGTGGAGAAGGCACAGATACGCAGTATTTT
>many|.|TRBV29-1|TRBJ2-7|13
CSVSGLMAYEQYF
TGCAGCGTTTCGGGACTCATGGCCTACGAGCAGTACTTC
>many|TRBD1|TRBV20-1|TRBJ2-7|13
CSARGDRGNEQYF
TGCAGTGCTAGAGGGGACAGAGGCAACGAGCAGTACTTC
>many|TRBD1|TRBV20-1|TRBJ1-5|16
CSASGGGVGGNQPQHF
TGCAGTGCTTCAGGGGGCGGCGTTGGTGGCAATCAGCCCCAGCATTTT
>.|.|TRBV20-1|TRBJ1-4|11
CSARIGENLFF
TGCAGTGCTAGAATCGGTGAAAACCTGTTTTTT
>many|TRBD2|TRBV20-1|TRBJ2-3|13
CSAGLAGGPSQYF
TGCAGTGCTGGCCTAGCGGGGGGGCCCTCGCAGTATTTT
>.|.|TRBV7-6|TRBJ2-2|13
CASISPNTGELFF
TGTGCCAGCATCTCGCCGAACACCGGGGAGCTGTTTTTT
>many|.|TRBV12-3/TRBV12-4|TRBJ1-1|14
CASSKGAWNTEAFF
TGTGCCAGCAGCAAAGGAGCCTGGAACACTGAAGCTTTCTTT
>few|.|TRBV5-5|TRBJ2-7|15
CATGRPGDGSYEQYF
TGTGCCACCGGGCGGCCCGGGGACGGCTCCTACGAGCAGTACTTC
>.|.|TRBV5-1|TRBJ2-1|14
CASSDFGGTNEQFF
TGCGCCAGCAGCGACTTTGGGGGCACCAATGAGCAGTTCTTC
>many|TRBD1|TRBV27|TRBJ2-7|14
CASSADRVSYEQYF
TGTGCCAGCAGTGCCGACAGGGTCTCCTACGAGCAGTACTTC
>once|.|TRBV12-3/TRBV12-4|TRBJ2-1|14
CASTGSSSYNEQFF
TGTGCCAGCACAGGGTCTAGCTCCTACAATGAGCAGTTCTTC
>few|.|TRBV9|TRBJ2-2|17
CASSFPLETPNTGELFF
TGTGCCAGCAGCTTTCCCCTGGAGACTCCGAACACCGGGGAGCTGTTTTTT
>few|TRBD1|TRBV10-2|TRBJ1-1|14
CASRHDREDTEAFF
TGCGCCAGCAGGCACGACAGGGAGGACACTGAAGCTTTCTTT
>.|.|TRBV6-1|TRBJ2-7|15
CASIGRDGYSYEQYF
TGTGCCAGCATTGGTCGGGACGGCTACTCCTACGAGCAGTACTTC
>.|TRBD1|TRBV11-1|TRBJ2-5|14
CASRSGTGMETQYF
TGTGCCAGCAGGTCCGGGACAGGGATGGAGACCCAGTACTTC
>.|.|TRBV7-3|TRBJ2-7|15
CASSLYGDMSREQYF
TGTGCCAGCAGCCTATACGGGGACATGAGTCGCGAGCAGTACTTC
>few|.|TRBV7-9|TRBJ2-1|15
CASSLVGVPYNEQFF
TGTGCCAGCAGCTTAGTGGGGGTTCCCTACAATGAGCAGTTCTTC
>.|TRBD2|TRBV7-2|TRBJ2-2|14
CASSSSGGTGELFF
TGTGCCAGCAGTTCTAGCGGGGGCACCGGGGAGCTGTTTTTT